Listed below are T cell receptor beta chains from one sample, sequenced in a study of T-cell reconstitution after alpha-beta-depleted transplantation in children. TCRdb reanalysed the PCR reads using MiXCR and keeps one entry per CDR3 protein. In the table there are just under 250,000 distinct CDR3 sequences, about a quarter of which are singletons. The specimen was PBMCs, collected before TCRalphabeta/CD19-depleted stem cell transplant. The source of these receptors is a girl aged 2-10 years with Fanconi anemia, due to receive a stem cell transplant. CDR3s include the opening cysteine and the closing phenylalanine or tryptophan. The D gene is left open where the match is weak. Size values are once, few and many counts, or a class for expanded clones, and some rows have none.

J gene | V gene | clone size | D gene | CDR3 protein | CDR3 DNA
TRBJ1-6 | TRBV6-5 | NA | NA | CASSYPRTDSPLHF | TGTGCCAGCAGTTACCCCAGGACCGATTCACCCCTCCACTTT
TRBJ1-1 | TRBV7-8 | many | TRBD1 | CASSLRDRVNTEAFF | TGTGCCAGCAGCCTAAGGGACAGAGTGAACACTGAAGCTTTCTTT
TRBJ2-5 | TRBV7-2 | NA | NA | CASSLLGYQETQYF | TGTGCCAGCAGCCTACTTGGGTACCAAGAGACCCAGTACTTC
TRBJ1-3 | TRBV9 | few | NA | CASSPTHIGGNTIYF | TGTGCCAGCAGCCCCACCCATATCGGGGGAAACACCATATATTTT
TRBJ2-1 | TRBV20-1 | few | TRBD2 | CSPRTSGVNNEQFF | TGCAGCCCCCGGACTAGCGGGGTGAACAATGAGCAGTTCTTC
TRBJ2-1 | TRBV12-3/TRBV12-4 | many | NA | CASSLRPNEQFF | TGTGCCAGCAGTTTGAGGCCCAATGAGCAGTTCTTC
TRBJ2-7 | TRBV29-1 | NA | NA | CSVELRARDYEQYF | TGCAGCGTTGAACTCCGGGCTCGGGACTACGAGCAGTACTTC
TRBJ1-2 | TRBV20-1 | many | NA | CSAVRWSASNYGYTF | TGCAGTGCTGTCAGGTGGTCAGCGTCTAACTATGGCTACACCTTC
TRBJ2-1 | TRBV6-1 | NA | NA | CASSHGLGYNEQFF | TGTGCCAGCAGTCATGGACTCGGGTACAATGAGCAGTTCTTC
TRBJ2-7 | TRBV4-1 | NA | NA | CASSQGSLSYEQYF | TGCGCCAGCAGCCAAGGTTCACTCTCCTACGAGCAGTACTTC
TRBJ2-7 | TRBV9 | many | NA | CASSVWLFQRYDEQYF | TGTGCCAGCAGCGTTTGGCTCTTCCAGAGGTATGACGAGCAGTACTTC
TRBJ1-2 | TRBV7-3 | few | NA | CASSLNPQGGGYTF | TGTGCCAGCAGCTTAAACCCACAGGGAGGAGGCTACACCTTC
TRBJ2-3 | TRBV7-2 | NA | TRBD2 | CASSWTSGRPTDTQYF | TGTGCCAGCAGCTGGACTAGCGGGCGGCCCACAGATACGCAGTATTTT
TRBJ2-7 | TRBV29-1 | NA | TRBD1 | CSVLRDSSYEQYF | TGCAGCGTCCTCCGGGACAGCTCCTACGAGCAGTACTTC
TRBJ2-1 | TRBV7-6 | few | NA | CASSLSPVYRDAYNEQFF | TGTGCCAGCAGCTTATCCCCCGTCTACCGGGACGCCTACAATGAGCAGTTCTTC
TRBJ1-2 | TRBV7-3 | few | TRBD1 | CASSPNAGQGGYTF | TGTGCCAGCAGCCCCAACGCCGGACAGGGTGGCTACACCTTC
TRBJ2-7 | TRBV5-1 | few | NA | CASSFPGIGPYEQYF | TGCGCCAGCAGCTTCCCGGGAATCGGGCCTTACGAGCAGTACTTC
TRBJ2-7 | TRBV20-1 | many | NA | CSATRDVTYEQYF | TGCAGTGCGACTAGGGACGTCACCTACGAGCAGTACTTC
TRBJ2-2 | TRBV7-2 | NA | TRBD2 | CASSFSQREGSGELFF | TGTGCCAGCAGCTTCTCCCAGCGGGAGGGGAGCGGGGAGCTGTTTTTT
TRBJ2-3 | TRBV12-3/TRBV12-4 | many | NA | CASSHRTPEVDTQYF | TGTGCCAGCAGTCACAGGACCCCCGAGGTTGATACGCAGTATTTT
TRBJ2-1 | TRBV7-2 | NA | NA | CASSLRHSGVYNEQFF | TGTGCCAGCAGCTTAAGGCACAGTGGAGTCTACAATGAGCAGTTCTTC
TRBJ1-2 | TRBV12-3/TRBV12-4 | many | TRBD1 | CASSLPDRESGYTF | TGTGCCAGCAGTTTACCCGACAGGGAGAGCGGCTACACCTTC
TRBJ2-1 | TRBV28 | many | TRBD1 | CASSLLAGRRQGDYNEQFF | TGTGCCAGCAGTTTATTAGCAGGAAGAAGACAGGGGGACTACAATGAGCAGTTCTTC
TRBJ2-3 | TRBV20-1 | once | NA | CSARLGGLTDTQYF | TGCAGTGCTAGGTTGGGGGGCCTCACAGATACGCAGTATTTT
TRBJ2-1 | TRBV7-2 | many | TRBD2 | CASSLAGLAANNEQFF | TGTGCCAGCAGCTTAGCAGGACTAGCGGCCAACAATGAGCAGTTCTTC
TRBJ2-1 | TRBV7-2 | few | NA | CASSLVADSYNEQFF | TGTGCCAGCAGCTTAGTAGCGGACTCCTACAATGAGCAGTTCTTC
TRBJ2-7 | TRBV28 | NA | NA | CASRTGYEQYF | TGTGCCAGCAGGACAGGTTACGAGCAGTACTTC
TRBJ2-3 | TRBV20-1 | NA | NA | CSARDSGGLDTQYF | TGCAGTGCTAGAGATTCCGGGGGCCTAGATACGCAGTATTTT
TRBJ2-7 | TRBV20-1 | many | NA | CSAPPRQAYEQYF | TGCAGTGCTCCCCCCAGACAAGCCTACGAGCAGTACTTC
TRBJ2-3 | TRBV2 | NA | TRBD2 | CASRPGLDRTDTQYF | TGTGCCAGCAGACCGGGACTAGACCGCACAGATACGCAGTATTTT
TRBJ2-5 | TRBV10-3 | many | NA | CAIKASVRRETQYF | TGTGCCATCAAAGCATCCGTGAGGAGAGAGACCCAGTACTTC
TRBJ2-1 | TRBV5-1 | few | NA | CASSGAVYNEQFF | TGCGCCAGCAGTGGGGCTGTCTACAATGAGCAGTTCTTC
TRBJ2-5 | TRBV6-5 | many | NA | CASRSSGIPQETQYF | TGTGCCAGCAGGTCCTCCGGGATCCCCCAAGAGACCCAGTACTTC
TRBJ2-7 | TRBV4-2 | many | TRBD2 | CASSRGTSGGYEQYF | TGTGCCAGCAGCCGAGGGACTAGCGGGGGGTACGAGCAGTACTTC
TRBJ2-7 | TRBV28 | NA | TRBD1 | CASLRGTGHRKSF | TGTGCCAGCCTGCGGGGGACAGGGCACAGAAAAAGCTTC
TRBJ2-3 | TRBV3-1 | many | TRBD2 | CASSQAFTLAGFTDTQYF | TGTGCCAGCAGCCAAGCTTTTACTTTAGCGGGTTTCACAGATACGCAGTATTTT
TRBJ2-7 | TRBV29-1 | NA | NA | CSVVGGRYEQYF | TGCAGCGTTGTAGGGGGTAGGTACGAGCAGTACTTC
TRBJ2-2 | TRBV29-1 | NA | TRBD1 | CSGQGSGELFF | TGCAGCGGACAGGGTTCCGGGGAGCTGTTTTTT
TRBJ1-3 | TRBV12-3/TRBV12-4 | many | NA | CASSFTGNTIYF | TGTGCCAGCAGTTTTACGGGAAACACCATATATTTT
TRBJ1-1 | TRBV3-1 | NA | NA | CASSPGGGLNTEAFF | TGTGCCAGCAGCCCCGGGGGGGGGCTGAACACTGAAGCTTTCTTT
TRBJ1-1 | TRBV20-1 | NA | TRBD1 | CSATRGQSAFF | TGCAGTGCTACCAGGGGACAGTCGGCTTTCTTT
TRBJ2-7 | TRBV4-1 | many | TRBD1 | CASLWGTAFYEQYF | TGCGCCAGCCTATGGGGGACAGCCTTCTACGAGCAGTACTTC
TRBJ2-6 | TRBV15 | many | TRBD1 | CATSTGPGQLRSGANVLTF | TGTGCCACCAGCACTGGACCGGGACAGCTACGCTCTGGGGCCAACGTCCTGACTTTC
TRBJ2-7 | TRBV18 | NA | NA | CASSPRVDSYEQYF | TGTGCCAGCTCACCACGGGTGGACTCCTACGAGCAGTACTTC
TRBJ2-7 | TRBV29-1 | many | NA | CSVEDQTYEQYF | TGCAGCGTTGAAGATCAAACTTACGAGCAGTACTTC
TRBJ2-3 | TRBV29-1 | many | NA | CSVDGVWARSTDTQYF | TGCAGCGTTGACGGCGTATGGGCTAGAAGCACAGATACGCAGTATTTT
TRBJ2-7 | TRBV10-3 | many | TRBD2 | CAISESAGLAGQTYEQYF | TGTGCCATCAGTGAGTCAGCAGGACTAGCGGGACAAACCTACGAGCAGTACTTC
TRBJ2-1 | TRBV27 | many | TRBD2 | CASSLLVAGDNEQFF | TGTGCCAGCAGTTTATTGGTAGCGGGAGACAATGAGCAGTTCTTC
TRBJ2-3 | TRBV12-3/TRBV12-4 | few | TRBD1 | CASSLLRTGSTDTQYF | TGTGCCAGCAGCTTGCTTAGGACAGGGAGCACAGATACGCAGTATTTT
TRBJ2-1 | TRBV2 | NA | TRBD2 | CASIFSGRDYNEQFF | TGTGCCAGCATCTTTAGCGGGAGGGACTACAATGAGCAGTTCTTC
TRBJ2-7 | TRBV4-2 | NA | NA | CASSPTTGRQYF | TGTGCCAGCAGCCCGACCACAGGGAGGCAGTACTTC
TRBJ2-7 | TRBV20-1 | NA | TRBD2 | CSARVGGGPWEQYF | TGCAGTGCTAGAGTTGGGGGAGGGCCGTGGGAGCAGTACTTC
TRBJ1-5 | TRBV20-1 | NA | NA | CSGREGSSTQPQHF | TGCAGTGGGAGAGAGGGTTCATCCACTCAGCCCCAGCATTTT
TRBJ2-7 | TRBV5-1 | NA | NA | CASSFSGSGHYEQYF | TGCGCCAGCAGCTTCTCCGGTAGCGGACACTACGAGCAGTACTTC
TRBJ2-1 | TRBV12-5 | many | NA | CASATELHNEQFF | TGTGCTAGTGCCACCGAGCTCCACAATGAGCAGTTCTTC